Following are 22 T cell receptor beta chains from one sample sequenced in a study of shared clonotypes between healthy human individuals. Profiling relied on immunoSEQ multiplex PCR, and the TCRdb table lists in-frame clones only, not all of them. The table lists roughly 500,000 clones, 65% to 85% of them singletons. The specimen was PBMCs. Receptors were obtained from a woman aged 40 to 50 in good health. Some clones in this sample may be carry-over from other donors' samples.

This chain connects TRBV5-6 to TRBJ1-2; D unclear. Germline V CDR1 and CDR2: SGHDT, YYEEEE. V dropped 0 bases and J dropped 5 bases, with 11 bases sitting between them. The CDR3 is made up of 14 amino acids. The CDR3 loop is CASSLARQSYGYTF. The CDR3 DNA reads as TGTGCCAGCAGCTTGGCCCGGCAGTCATATGGCTACACCTTC.

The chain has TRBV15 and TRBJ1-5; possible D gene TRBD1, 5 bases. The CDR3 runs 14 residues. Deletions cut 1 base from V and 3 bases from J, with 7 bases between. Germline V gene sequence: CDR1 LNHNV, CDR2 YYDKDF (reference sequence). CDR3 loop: CATSRAGNNQPQHF. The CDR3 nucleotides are TGTGCCACCAGCAGAGCAGGGAACAATCAGCCCCAGCATTTT.

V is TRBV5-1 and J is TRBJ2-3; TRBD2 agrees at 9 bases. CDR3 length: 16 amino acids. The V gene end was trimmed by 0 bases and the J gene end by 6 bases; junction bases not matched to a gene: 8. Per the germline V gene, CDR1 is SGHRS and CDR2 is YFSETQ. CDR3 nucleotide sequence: TGCGCCAGCAGCTTGGCCGGGACTAGCTCAAGGGATACGCAGTATTTT. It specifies CASSLAGTSSRDTQYF.

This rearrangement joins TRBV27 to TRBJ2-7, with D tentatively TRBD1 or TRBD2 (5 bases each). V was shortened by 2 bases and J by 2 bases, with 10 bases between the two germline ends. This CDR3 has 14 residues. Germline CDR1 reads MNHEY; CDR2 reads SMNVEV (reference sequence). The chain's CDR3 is CASSLGDRAYEQYF. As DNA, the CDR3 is TGTGCCAGCAGTTTAGGGGACCGGGCCTACGAGCAGTACTTC.

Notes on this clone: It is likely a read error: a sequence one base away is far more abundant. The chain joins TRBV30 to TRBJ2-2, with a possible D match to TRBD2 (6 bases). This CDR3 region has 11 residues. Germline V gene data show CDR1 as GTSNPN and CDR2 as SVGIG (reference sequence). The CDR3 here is CAWSVGGDLFF. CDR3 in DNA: TGTGCCTGGAGTGTAGGCGGGGATCTGTTTTTT.

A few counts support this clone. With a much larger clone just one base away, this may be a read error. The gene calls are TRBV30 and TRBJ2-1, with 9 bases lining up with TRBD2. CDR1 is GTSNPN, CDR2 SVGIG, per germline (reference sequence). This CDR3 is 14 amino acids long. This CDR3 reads CACSAGGGYNEQFF. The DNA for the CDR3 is TGTGCCTGTAGTGCGGGAGGGGGCTACAATGAGCAGTTCTTC.

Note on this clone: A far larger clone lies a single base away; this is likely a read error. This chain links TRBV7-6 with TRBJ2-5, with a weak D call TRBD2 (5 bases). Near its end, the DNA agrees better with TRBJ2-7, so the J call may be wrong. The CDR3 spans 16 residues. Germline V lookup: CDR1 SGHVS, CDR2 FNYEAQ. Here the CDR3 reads CASSLADTAGNHEQYF. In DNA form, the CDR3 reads TGTGCCAGCAGCTTAGCCGACACCGCGGGCAACCACGAGCAGTACTTC.

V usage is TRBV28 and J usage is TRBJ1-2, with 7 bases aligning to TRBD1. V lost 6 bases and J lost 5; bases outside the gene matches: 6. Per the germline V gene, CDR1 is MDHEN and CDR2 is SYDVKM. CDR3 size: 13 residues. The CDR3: CASRTPTGYGYTF. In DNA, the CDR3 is TGTGCCAGCAGAACCCCGACAGGGTATGGCTACACCTTC.

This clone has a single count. The DNA of the CDR3 is TGTGCCAGCAGCTCCGGACTAGAGCGTGTTGAGCAGTTCTTC. Translating gives CASSSGLERVEQFF. This sequence joins TRBV9 and TRBJ2-1; 7 nucleotides align to TRBD2. CDR1 and CDR2 (germline): SGDLS, YYNGEE. Germline trimming cut 4 bases from V and 9 bases from J; bases unmatched to any gene: 10. CDR3 length equals 14 residues.

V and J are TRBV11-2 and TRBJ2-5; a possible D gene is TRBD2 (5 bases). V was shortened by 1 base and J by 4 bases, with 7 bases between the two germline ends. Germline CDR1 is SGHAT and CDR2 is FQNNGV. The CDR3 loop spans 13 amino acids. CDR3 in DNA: TGTGCCAGCAGCTTAGGGAGCGGAGAGACCCAGTACTTC. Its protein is CASSLGSGETQYF.

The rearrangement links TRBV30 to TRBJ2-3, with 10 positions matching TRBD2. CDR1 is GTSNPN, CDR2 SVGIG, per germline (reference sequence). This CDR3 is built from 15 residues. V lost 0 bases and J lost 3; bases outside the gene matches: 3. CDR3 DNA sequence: TGTGCCTGGAGTGTAGGACTAGCGGTTACAGATACGCAGTATTTT. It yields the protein CAWSVGLAVTDTQYF.

CDR3 sequence (DNA): TGTGCCAGCAGTGGATATGAGACAGGGGAAGCTGAAAAACTGTTTTTT. The encoded protein is CASSGYETGEAEKLFF. The chain uses TRBV28 and TRBJ1-4, with 8 bases matching TRBD1. In germline, CDR1 is MDHEN, CDR2 SYDVKM. V dropped 5 bases and J dropped 7; count of bases not matched to a gene: 12. The CDR3 is 16 residues long.

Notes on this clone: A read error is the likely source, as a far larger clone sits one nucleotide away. CDR3: CASSVGGTEAFF. The DNA for the CDR3 is TGTGCCAGCAGTGTAGGGGGCACTGAAGCTTTCTTT. The chain joins TRBV2 to TRBJ1-1, with D possibly being TRBD1 (6 bases). CDR3 length: 12 amino acids. Germline V gives CDR1 SNHLY, CDR2 FYNNEI. V was cut by 4 bases and J by 4 bases, with 7 bases left in between.

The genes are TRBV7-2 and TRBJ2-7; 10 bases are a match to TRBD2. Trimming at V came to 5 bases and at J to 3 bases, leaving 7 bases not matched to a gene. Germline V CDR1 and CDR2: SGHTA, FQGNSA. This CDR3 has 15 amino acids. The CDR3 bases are TGTGCCAGCAGCGCGCGACTAGCGGGTAACTACGAGCAGTACTTC. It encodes CASSARLAGNYEQYF.

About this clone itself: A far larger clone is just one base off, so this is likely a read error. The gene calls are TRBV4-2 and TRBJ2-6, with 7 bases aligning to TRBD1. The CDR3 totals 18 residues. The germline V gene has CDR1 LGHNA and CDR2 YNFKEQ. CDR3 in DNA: TGTGCCAGCAGCGTACCGGGACAGCTTTCCTCTGTGGCCAACGTCCTGACTTTC. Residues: CASSVPGQLSSVANVLTF.

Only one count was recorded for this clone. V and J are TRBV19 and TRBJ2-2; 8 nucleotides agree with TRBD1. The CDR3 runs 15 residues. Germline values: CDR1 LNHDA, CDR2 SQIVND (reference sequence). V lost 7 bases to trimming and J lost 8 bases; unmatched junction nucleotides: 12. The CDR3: CASIPRTGNKGELFF. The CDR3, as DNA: TGTGCCAGTATCCCCCGGACAGGGAATAAAGGGGAGCTGTTTTTT.

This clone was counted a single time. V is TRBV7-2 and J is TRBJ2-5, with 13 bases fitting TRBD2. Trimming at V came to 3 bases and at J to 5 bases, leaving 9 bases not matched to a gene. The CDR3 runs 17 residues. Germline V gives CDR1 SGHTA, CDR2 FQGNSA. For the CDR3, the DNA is TGTGCCAGCAGCTTCACTAGCGGGAGGGGCCGGGGGGAGACCCAGTACTTC. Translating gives CASSFTSGRGRGETQYF.

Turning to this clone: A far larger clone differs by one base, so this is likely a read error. The CDR3 loop is CASGGQGRSSEQYF. For the CDR3, the DNA is TGTGCCAGCGGCGGACAGGGTCGATCCTCCGAGCAGTACTTC. The chain links TRBV25-1 to TRBJ2-7; TRBD1 matches 8 bases. Germline CDR1 is MGHDK and CDR2 is SYGVNS. This CDR3 region has 14 residues.

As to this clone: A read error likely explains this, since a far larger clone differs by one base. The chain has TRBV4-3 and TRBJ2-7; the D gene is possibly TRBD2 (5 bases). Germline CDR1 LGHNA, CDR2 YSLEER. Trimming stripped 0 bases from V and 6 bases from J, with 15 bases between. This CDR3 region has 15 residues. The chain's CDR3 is CASSQESGEYCEQYF. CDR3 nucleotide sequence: TGCGCCAGCAGCCAAGAGAGCGGCGAGTACTGCGAGCAGTACTTC.

The CDR3 DNA sequence: TGTGCCAGCAGTCCTAACTACGAGCAGTACTTC. This codes for CASSPNYEQYF. This rearrangement joins TRBV28 to TRBJ2-7, with D hard to call. The germline CDR1 and CDR2 sequences are MDHEN and SYDVKM. V lost 5 bases, J lost 3 bases, and 5 bases lay in between. The CDR3 has 11 residues.

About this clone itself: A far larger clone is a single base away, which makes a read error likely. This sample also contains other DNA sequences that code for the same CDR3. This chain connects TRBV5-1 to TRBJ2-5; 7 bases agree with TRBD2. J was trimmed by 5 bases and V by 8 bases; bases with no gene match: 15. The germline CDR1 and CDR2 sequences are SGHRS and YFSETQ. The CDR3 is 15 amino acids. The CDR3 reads CASTNWGGSGETQYF. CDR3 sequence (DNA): TGCGCCAGTACCAATTGGGGCGGGAGTGGGGAGACCCAGTACTTC.

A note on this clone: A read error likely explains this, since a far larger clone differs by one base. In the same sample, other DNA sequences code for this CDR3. The CDR3 is CASEGYQPYGYTF. In DNA, the CDR3 is TGTGCCAGCGAGGGGTACCAGCCTTATGGCTACACCTTC. The V and J genes are TRBV28 and TRBJ1-2, with a tentative D call TRBD1 (5 bases). CDR3 length: 13 amino acids. CDR1 and CDR2 from the germline V gene are MDHEN and SYDVKM. Trimming took 8 bases from V and 5 from J, leaving 15 bases between them.